The 20 T cell receptor beta chains below were found in one sample sequenced in a study of cytomegalovirus exposure and HLA in healthy donors. Amplification used 60 Vbeta primers and 13 Jbeta primers. Sequenced by immunoSEQ multiplex PCR; TCRdb stores in-frame clones only, minus some. The data show tens of thousands of clones, with about 80% seen just once and about 5.7% held by the top ten. Sequenced input: PBMCs. All receptors come from a man between 50 and 59 years old in good health and CMV-seronegative.

This chain joins TRBV5-4 and TRBJ1-4; D is possibly TRBD1 (6 bases). Trimming removed 2 bases from V and 2 bases from J, with 10 bases in between. Germline assignment: CDR1 SGHNT and CDR2 YYREEE (reference sequence). This CDR3 is 15 amino acids long. In DNA form, the CDR3 reads TGTGCCAGCAGCTTAGGGGGAAGGACTAATGAAAAACTGTTTTTT. This gives the protein CASSLGGRTNEKLFF. The whole variable domain, filled in from reference TRBV5-4 and TRBJ1-4, reads ETGVTQSPTHLIKTRGQQVTLRCSSQSGHNTVSWYQQALGQGPQFIFQYYREEENGRGNFPPRFSGLQFPNYSSELNVNALELDDSALYLCASSLGGRTNEKLFFGSGTQLSVL.

The genes are TRBV28 and TRBJ1-4, with 9 bases that match TRBD1. This CDR3 has 15 residues. The trim removed 6 bases at V and 4 bases at J, leaving 6 bases unmatched. Germline V CDR1 and CDR2: MDHEN, SYDVKM. The CDR3, as DNA: TGTGCCAGCAGGGCCGGGACAGGGCTTAATGAAAAACTGTTTTTT. It codes for CASRAGTGLNEKLFF. The full variable domain, in which reference TRBV28 and TRBJ1-4 provide the parts outside the CDR3, is DVKVTQSSRYLVKRTGEKVFLECVQDMDHENMFWYRQDPGLGLRLIYFSYDVKMKEKGDIPEGYSVSREKKERFSLILESASTNQTSMYLCASRAGTGLNEKLFFGSGTQLSVL.

The V call is TRBV27, the J call TRBJ2-3; 7 bases fit TRBD1. V lost 1 base, J lost 10 bases, and 5 bases stayed unmatched. Germline V gene data show CDR1 as MNHEY and CDR2 as SMNVEV (reference sequence). The CDR3 totals 13 residues. The CDR3 nucleotides read TGTGCCAGCAGTTTATTCCAGGGGGAAGCGCAGTATTTT. Encoded protein: CASSLFQGEAQYF.

CDR3 sequence (DNA): TGTGCCAGCAGCTTACGACAGTTGTCCTACGAGCAGTACTTC. Amino acid sequence: CASSLRQLSYEQYF. The rearrangement joins TRBV7-6 to TRBJ2-7; the D gene is possibly TRBD1 (5 bases). The CDR3 loop spans 14 amino acids. Trimming cost V 2 bases and J 1 base, with 9 bases left between them. The V gene's germline CDR1 is SGHVS and CDR2 FNYEAQ.

The CDR3 region is CASSHRDSYEQYF. In nucleotides, the CDR3 is TGTGCCAGCAGCCACCGGGACTCCTACGAGCAGTACTTC. This chain uses TRBV7-9 with TRBJ2-7; tentatively, D is TRBD2 (5 bases). CDR1 and CDR2 from the germline V gene are SEHNR and FQNEAQ (reference sequence). The V end lost 5 bases, the J end lost 0 bases, and 8 bases lay between the germline ends. The CDR3 spans 13 residues.

The chain joins TRBV19 to TRBJ2-2; D is unresolved. Germline V CDR1 and CDR2: LNHDA, SQIVND (reference sequence). V was cut by 4 bases and J by 5 bases, with 5 bases left in between. The CDR3 is made up of 12 amino acids. This CDR3 is CASSRLTGELFF. The DNA of the CDR3 is TGTGCCAGTAGTAGGCTTACCGGGGAGCTGTTTTTT.

J is TRBJ2-2 and V is TRBV5-1; tentatively, D is TRBD1 (6 bases). CDR3 length: 14 amino acids. Germline CDR1 is SGHRS and CDR2 is YFSETQ. V dropped 3 bases and J dropped 7 bases, with 13 bases sitting between them. The CDR3 reads CASSWIQGGGELFF. In DNA form, the CDR3 reads TGCGCCAGCAGCTGGATACAGGGCGGCGGGGAGCTGTTTTTT.

This chain uses TRBV2 with TRBJ2-5, with TRBD1 matching 8 bases. This CDR3 spans 16 amino acids. Germline CDR1 is SNHLY and CDR2 is FYNNEI. The J segment lost 3 bases and the V segment lost 8 bases, leaving 14 bases of the junction unmatched. The CDR3 loop reads CASLLTGDLVKETQYF. CDR3 DNA sequence: TGTGCCAGCCTTTTGACAGGGGATTTGGTAAAAGAGACCCAGTACTTC.

The genes are TRBV5-1 and TRBJ1-3, with 7 bases lining up with TRBD1. Germline CDR1 is SGHRS and CDR2 is YFSETQ. The length of the CDR3 is 14 residues. Trimming removed 0 bases from V and 4 bases from J; junction bases left unmatched: 1. CDR3 loop: CASSLEGGGNTIYF. The CDR3 bases are TGCGCCAGCAGCTTGGAAGGGGGCGGAAACACCATATATTTT.

The chain employs TRBV10-1 and TRBJ1-1; no clear D gene. The CDR3 extends over 13 amino acids. Germline CDR1 WNHNN, CDR2 SYGVQD (reference sequence). CDR3 DNA sequence: TGCCCCCCCCGTAGGTTACTAAGGACTGAAGCTTTCTTT. Encoded protein: CPPRRLLRTEAFF.

This clone was found once. The chain recombines TRBV29-1 with TRBJ2-3; TRBD2 matches at 10 bases. This CDR3 is 19 amino acids long. The germline V gene encodes CDR1 SQVTM and CDR2 ANQGSEA. Trimming cost V 4 bases and J 3 bases; bases outside gene matches: 19. DNA of the CDR3: TGCAGCGTTGCAGGGCTGGGGGCTAGCGGGAGCAAGTTAACAGATACGCAGTATTTT. Protein: CSVAGLGASGSKLTDTQYF.

The CDR3 protein is CASSFGDPTGSGYTF. In nucleotides, the CDR3 is TGTGCCAGCAGTTTTGGGGACCCGACAGGGAGTGGCTACACCTTC. The genes are TRBV28 and TRBJ1-2; TRBD1 agrees at 7 bases. The CDR3 has 15 amino acids. After removal of 3 bases from V and 7 bases from J, the junction contained 11 bases not matched to a gene. Germline V gene lookup returns CDR1 MDHEN and CDR2 SYDVKM.

This clone was seen once. V gene TRBV27 combines with J gene TRBJ2-1; 7 nucleotides line up with TRBD1. Looked up from germline, CDR1 is MNHEY and CDR2 is SMNVEV (reference sequence). This CDR3 region has 14 residues. The trim removed 3 bases at V and 3 bases at J, leaving 2 bases unmatched. The CDR3 spells CASSFQGVYNEQFF. CDR3 DNA sequence: TGTGCCAGCAGTTTTCAGGGGGTCTACAATGAGCAGTTCTTC.

The chain uses TRBV5-6 and TRBJ2-5; D gene uncertain. Trimming removed 2 bases from V and 5 bases from J, with 7 bases in between. Germline V CDR1 and CDR2: SGHDT, YYEEEE. The CDR3 contains 12 residues. The CDR3 protein is CASSLGVETQYF. CDR3 in DNA: TGTGCCAGCAGCTTAGGAGTGGAGACCCAGTACTTC.

This clone came up a few times. This rearrangement joins TRBV14 to TRBJ1-3; perhaps TRBD1 as D (6 bases). The CDR3 contains 20 residues. CDR1 is SGHDN and CDR2 is FVKESK in the germline V gene. V was clipped by 0 bases and J by 0 bases, with 21 bases between them. The CDR3 nucleotides are TGTGCCAGCAGCCAAGATTTGTACGGGCCAGGGGCAAGCTCTGGAAACACCATATATTTT. Translated, it gives CASSQDLYGPGASSGNTIYF.

This chain links TRBV5-6 with TRBJ2-3, with TRBD2 as a possible D gene (5 bases). The V and J ends lost 4 bases and 2 bases respectively, with 11 bases between them. Germline lookup yields CDR1 SGHDT and CDR2 YYEEEE. The CDR3 covers 14 residues. This chain's CDR3 is CASSPGLNTDTQYF. CDR3 in DNA: TGTGCCAGCAGCCCAGGACTTAACACAGATACGCAGTATTTT.

The chain has TRBV7-9 and TRBJ1-6, with D maybe TRBD1 (6 bases). The CDR3 covers 14 residues. The V end lost 5 bases, the J end lost 9 bases, and 14 bases lay between the germline ends. Germline-derived CDR1 and CDR2 are SEHNR and FQNEAQ (reference sequence). CDR3 protein: CASSLGGGASPLHF. CDR3 sequence (DNA): TGTGCCAGCAGCCTCGGAGGGGGGGCTTCACCCCTCCACTTT.

V gene TRBV30 combines with J gene TRBJ1-1; D unresolved. The CDR3 extends over 13 amino acids. The V gene lost 3 bases and the J gene lost 0 bases, with 8 bases spanning the gap. Germline V gives CDR1 GTSNPN, CDR2 SVGIG (reference sequence). The CDR3, as DNA: TGTGCCTGGAGCACATCCATGAACACTGAAGCTTTCTTT. The encoded protein is CAWSTSMNTEAFF.

This clone was recorded a few times. For the CDR3, the DNA is TGTGCCAGCAGCCAACAGGGCCGGACGGCTAGCACAGATACGCAGTATTTT. This codes for CASSQQGRTASTDTQYF. This sequence joins TRBV5-4 and TRBJ2-3, with D perhaps matching TRBD1 (6 bases). The CDR3 has 17 amino acids. CDR1 is SGHNT, CDR2 YYREEE, per germline (reference sequence). The V gene lost 4 bases and the J gene lost 0 bases, with 18 bases spanning the gap.

CDR3: CASSDSALGAGELFF. The DNA of the CDR3 is TGTGCCAGCAGTGATTCGGCCCTGGGAGCCGGGGAGCTGTTTTTT. The genes are TRBV2 and TRBJ2-2, with D possibly TRBD2 on 5 matching bases. CDR3 length: 15 amino acids. The germline V gene has CDR1 SNHLY and CDR2 FYNNEI. Trimming left V 3 bases short and J 6 bases short, with 14 bases between.